These 8 T cell receptor beta chains originate from one sample sequenced in a study of blood T cell repertoires in COVID-19. Only in-frame clones appear in the TCRdb table, and some are missing; sequencing was by immunoSEQ multiplex PCR. The sample contains about 70,000 clones, 80% of which appear only once. The sample taken for sequencing was peripheral blood. The receptor set was obtained from a man between 65 and 85 years old who had recovered from COVID-19.

The rearrangement links TRBV10-3 to TRBJ2-1, with a weak D call TRBD2 (5 bases). The germline CDR1 and CDR2 sequences are ENHRY and SYGVKD. There are 13 residues in the CDR3. V was trimmed by 7 bases and J by 0 bases, leaving 7 bases between them. CDR3 nucleotide sequence: TGTGCCATCAAGGCGGGCTCCTACAATGAGCAGTTCTTC. This encodes CAIKAGSYNEQFF.

The rearrangement joins TRBV20-1 to TRBJ2-1; unclear D gene. Trimming took 3 bases from V and 10 from J, leaving 10 bases between them. The CDR3 has 11 amino acids. Germline V gene lookup returns CDR1 DFQATT and CDR2 SNEGSKA (reference sequence). The chain's CDR3 is CSASDQQEQFF. The CDR3 DNA reads as TGCAGTGCTAGTGACCAACAGGAGCAGTTCTTC.

This clone was counted once. The chain joins TRBV19 to TRBJ1-2; 7 bases agree with TRBD1. CDR1 and CDR2 from the germline V gene are LNHDA and SQIVND (reference sequence). The J segment lost 4 bases and the V segment lost 3 bases, leaving 14 bases of the junction unmatched. This CDR3 is 17 amino acids long. The CDR3 loop is CASSISQSGQKTYGYTF. Here the CDR3 DNA reads TGTGCCAGTAGTATTTCCCAATCGGGACAGAAAACCTATGGCTACACCTTC.

The V call is TRBV11-2, the J call TRBJ2-7; 14 nucleotides line up with TRBD2. This CDR3 is 17 amino acids long. Germline V gene sequence: CDR1 SGHAT, CDR2 FQNNGV. After removal of 3 bases from V and 0 bases from J, the junction contained 4 bases not matched to a gene. CDR3: CASSLTSGGVISYEQYF. The CDR3 DNA sequence: TGTGCCAGCAGCTTGACTAGCGGGGGGGTCATCTCCTACGAGCAGTACTTC.

The J gene is TRBJ1-2, the V gene TRBV7-2, with D perhaps TRBD1 (6 bases). This CDR3 is 13 amino acids long. Germline V gene lookup returns CDR1 SGHTA and CDR2 FQGNSA. Trimming removed 2 bases at V and 8 bases at J, with 12 bases between. The CDR3 region has the DNA TGTGCCAGCAGCTTAAACAGGGTTCGGGGCTACACCTTC. Translated, it gives CASSLNRVRGYTF. The complete variable domain, with remaining parts taken from reference TRBV7-2 and TRBJ1-2, reads GAGVSQSPSNKVTEKGKDVELRCDPISGHTALYWYRQSLGQGLEFLIYFQGNSAPDKSGLPSDRFSAERTGGSVSTLTIQRTQQEDSAVYLCASSLNRVRGYTFGSGTRLTVV.

The chain employs TRBV10-2 and TRBJ1-6; 8 bases fit TRBD1. V dropped 3 bases and J dropped 10; count of bases not matched to a gene: 8. The CDR3 length is 15 residues. The germline V gene has CDR1 WSHSY and CDR2 SAAADI. The CDR3 DNA is TGCGCCAGCAGTGACCCGGGACAGGTCTCATCACCCCTCCACTTT. Amino acids: CASSDPGQVSSPLHF.

This clone was seen more than once but under ten times. The chain recombines TRBV11-3 with TRBJ2-3; 11 bases map to TRBD1. With 0 bases clipped from V and 5 bases from J, the junction kept 7 bases outside the gene matches. CDR1 and CDR2 from the germline V gene are SGHNT and YENEEA. This CDR3 spans 17 amino acids. The chain's CDR3 is CASSLDTDRGRRDTQYF. CDR3 DNA sequence: TGTGCCAGCAGCTTAGATACGGACAGGGGGCGTAGAGATACGCAGTATTTT.

The rearrangement uses TRBV2 and TRBJ2-7; 11 nucleotides agree with TRBD2. Germline CDR1 reads SNHLY; CDR2 reads FYNNEI. Unmatched junction bases numbered 7, after V lost 4 bases and J lost 5 bases. The CDR3 loop spans 15 amino acids. The CDR3 sequence is CASSGILAGDNEQYF. In nucleotides, the CDR3 is TGTGCCAGCAGTGGGATACTAGCGGGAGACAACGAGCAGTACTTC.